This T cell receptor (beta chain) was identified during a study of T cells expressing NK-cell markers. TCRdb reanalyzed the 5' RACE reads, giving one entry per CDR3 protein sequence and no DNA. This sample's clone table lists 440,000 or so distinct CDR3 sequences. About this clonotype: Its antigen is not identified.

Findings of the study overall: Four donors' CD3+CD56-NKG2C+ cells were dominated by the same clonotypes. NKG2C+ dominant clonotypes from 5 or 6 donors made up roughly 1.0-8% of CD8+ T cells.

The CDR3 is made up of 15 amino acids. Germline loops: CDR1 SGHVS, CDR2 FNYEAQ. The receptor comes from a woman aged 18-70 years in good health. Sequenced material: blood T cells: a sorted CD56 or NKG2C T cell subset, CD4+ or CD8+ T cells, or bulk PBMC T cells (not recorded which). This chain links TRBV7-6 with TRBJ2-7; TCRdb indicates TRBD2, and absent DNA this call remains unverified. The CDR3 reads CASSLDGGTSYEQYF.